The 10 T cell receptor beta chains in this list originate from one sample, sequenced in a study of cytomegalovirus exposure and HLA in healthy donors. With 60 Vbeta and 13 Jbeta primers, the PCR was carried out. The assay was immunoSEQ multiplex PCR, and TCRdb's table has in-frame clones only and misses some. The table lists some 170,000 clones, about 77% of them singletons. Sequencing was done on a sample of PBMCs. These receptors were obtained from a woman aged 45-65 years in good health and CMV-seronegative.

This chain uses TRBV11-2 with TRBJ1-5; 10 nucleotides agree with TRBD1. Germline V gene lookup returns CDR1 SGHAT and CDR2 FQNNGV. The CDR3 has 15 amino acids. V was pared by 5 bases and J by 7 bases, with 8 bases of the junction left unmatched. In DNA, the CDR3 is TGTGCCAGCAGCCCCCGACAGGGGGCATGGCAGCCCCAGCATTTT. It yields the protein CASSPRQGAWQPQHF.

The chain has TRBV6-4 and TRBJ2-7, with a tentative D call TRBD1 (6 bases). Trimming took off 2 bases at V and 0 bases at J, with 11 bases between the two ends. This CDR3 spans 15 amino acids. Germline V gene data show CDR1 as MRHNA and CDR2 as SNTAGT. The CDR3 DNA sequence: TGTGCCAGCAGTGACCGGGCAGGGGCCTCCTACGAGCAGTACTTC. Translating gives CASSDRAGASYEQYF.

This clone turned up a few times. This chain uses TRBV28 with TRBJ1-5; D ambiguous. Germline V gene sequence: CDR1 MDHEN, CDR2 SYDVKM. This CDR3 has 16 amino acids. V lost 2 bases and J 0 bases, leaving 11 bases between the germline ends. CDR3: CASSLLRAGSNQPQHF. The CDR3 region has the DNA TGTGCCAGCAGTTTACTGCGGGCGGGTAGCAATCAGCCCCAGCATTTT.

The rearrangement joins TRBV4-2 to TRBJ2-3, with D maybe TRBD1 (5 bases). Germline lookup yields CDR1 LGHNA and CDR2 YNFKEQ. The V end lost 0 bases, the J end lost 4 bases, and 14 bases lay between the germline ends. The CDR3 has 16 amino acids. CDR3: CASSQDYRFGPDTQYF. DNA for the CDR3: TGTGCCAGCAGCCAAGATTACAGGTTTGGTCCAGATACGCAGTATTTT.

CDR3 DNA: TGTGCCAGCACGATAGGGCTAGCTTCCTACGAGCAGTACTTC. As protein: CASTIGLASYEQYF. This sequence joins TRBV28 and TRBJ2-7, with D perhaps matching TRBD2 (5 bases). V lost 7 bases, J lost 1 base, and 14 bases lay in between. The CDR3 has 14 residues. Germline CDR1 reads MDHEN; CDR2 reads SYDVKM. Looking up the rest from reference TRBV28 and TRBJ2-7 gives the full variable domain: DVKVTQSSRYLVKRTGEKVFLECVQDMDHENMFWYRQDPGLGLRLIYFSYDVKMKEKGDIPEGYSVSREKKERFSLILESASTNQTSMYLCASTIGLASYEQYFGPGTRLTVT.

CDR3: CASSPGLAGYEQYF. DNA of the CDR3: TGTGCCAGCAGCCCAGGACTAGCGGGCTACGAGCAGTACTTC. V is TRBV9 and J is TRBJ2-7; 11 nucleotides align to TRBD2. Germline CDR1 reads SGDLS; CDR2 reads YYNGEE. The CDR3 length is 14 residues. Unmatched junction bases numbered 3, after V lost 4 bases and J lost 3 bases.

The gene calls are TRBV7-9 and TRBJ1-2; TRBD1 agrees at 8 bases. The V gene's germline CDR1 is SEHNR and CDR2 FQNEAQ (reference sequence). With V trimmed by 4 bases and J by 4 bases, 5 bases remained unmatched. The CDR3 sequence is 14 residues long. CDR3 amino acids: CASSSLQGAYGYTF. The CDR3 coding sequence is TGTGCCAGCAGCTCATTGCAGGGGGCCTATGGCTACACCTTC. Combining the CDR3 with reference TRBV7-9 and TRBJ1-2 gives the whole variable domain DTGVSQNPRHKITKRGQNVTFRCDPISEHNRLYWYRQTLGQGPEFLTYFQNEAQLEKSRLLSDRFSAERPKGSFSTLEIQRTEQGDSAMYLCASSSLQGAYGYTFGSGTRLTVV.

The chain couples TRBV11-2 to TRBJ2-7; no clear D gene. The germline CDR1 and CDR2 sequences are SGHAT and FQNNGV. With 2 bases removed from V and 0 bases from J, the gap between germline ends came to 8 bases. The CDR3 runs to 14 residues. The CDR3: CASSLSLSSYEQYF. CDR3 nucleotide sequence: TGTGCCAGCAGCTTATCCCTGAGCTCCTACGAGCAGTACTTC.

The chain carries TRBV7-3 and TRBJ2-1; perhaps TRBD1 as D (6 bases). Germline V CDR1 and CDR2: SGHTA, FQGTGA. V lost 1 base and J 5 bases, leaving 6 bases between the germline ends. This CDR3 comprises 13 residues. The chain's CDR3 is CASSLNRDNEQFF. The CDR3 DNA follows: TGTGCCAGCAGCTTAAACAGGGACAATGAGCAGTTCTTC.

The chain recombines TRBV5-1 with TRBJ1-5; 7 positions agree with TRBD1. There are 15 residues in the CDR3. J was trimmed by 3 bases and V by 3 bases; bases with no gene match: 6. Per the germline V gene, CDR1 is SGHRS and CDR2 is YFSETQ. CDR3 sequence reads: CASSYDGTDNQPQHF. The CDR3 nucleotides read TGCGCCAGCAGCTACGACGGGACAGACAATCAGCCCCAGCATTTT.